One and the same sample provided the 23 T cell receptor beta chains below, sequenced in a study of T cells in Graves' hyperthyroidism and ophthalmopathy. Amplified TCR beta CDR3 regions derived from RNA transcripts. With the HTBI primer set, the TCR CDR3 went through a first round of RT-PCR. TCRdb itself ran the multiplex PCR reads through MiXCR, one entry per CDR3 protein. Of about 46,000 distinct CDR3 sequences in the sample, about half were seen once. Sequenced input: peripheral blood or thyroid tissue (not recorded which). The receptors were sampled from a woman in her fifties or sixties with Graves' hyperthyroidism.

By share of the sample, this clonotype is medium-sized (0.01 to 0.1%). This chain links TRBV15 with TRBJ2-5, with D unresolved. Germline lookup yields CDR1 LNHNV and CDR2 YYDKDF (reference sequence). The CDR3 length is 15 residues. The V end was cut by 1 base, the J end by 1 base, with 10 bases between. The CDR3 bases are TGTGCCACCAGCAGAGGGGCAGGACGCCAAGAGACCCAGTACTTC. This sequence encodes CATSRGAGRQETQYF.

In this sample, this clonotype turned up many times. The chain combines TRBV12-3 or TRBV12-4 with TRBJ2-2; 8 nucleotides match TRBD2. The CDR3 has 17 residues. The V and J ends lost 5 bases and 5 bases, in that order; junction bases with no gene match: 13. Here the CDR3 reads CASSPGGAGVGTGELFF. CDR3 in DNA: TGTGCCAGCAGTCCTGGGGGAGCGGGAGTAGGGACCGGGGAGCTGTTTTTT.

Ten or more counts support this clonotype. A read error may produce the germline difference seen at one junction end. The V gene is TRBV7-7, the J gene TRBJ1-1, with D hard to call. Germline V gene lookup returns CDR1 SSHAT and CDR2 FNYEAQ (reference sequence). CDR3 size: 13 residues. CDR3 sequence: CASSAQLNTEAFF. The CDR3 DNA sequence: TGTGCTAGCAGCGCCCAATTGAACACTGAAGCTTTCTTT.

CDR3 residues: CASSSRDRRQETQYF. CDR3 coding DNA: TGTGCCAGCAGCTCCCGGGACAGAAGACAAGAGACCCAGTACTTC. The chain carries TRBV7-9 and TRBJ2-5, with TRBD1 identical over 7 bases. V lost 4 bases to trimming and J lost 2 bases; unmatched junction nucleotides: 7. The V gene's germline CDR1 is SEHNR and CDR2 FQNEAQ (reference sequence). The CDR3 loop spans 15 amino acids.

A word on this clonotype: Germline is not matched at one junction end, which may reflect a read error. This chain connects TRBV11-1 to TRBJ2-3, with TRBD2 matching over 9 bases. CDR1 and CDR2 (germline): SGHAT, FQDESV (reference sequence). CDR3 size: 16 residues. The CDR3 DNA follows: TGTGCCAGCAACTTAGCGCGACTAGCGGGCACAGATACGCAGTATTTT. This sequence encodes CASNLARLAGTDTQYF.

This chain links TRBV25-1 with TRBJ1-6, with 8 nucleotides matching TRBD1. This CDR3 region has 15 residues. Germline CDR1 is MGHDK and CDR2 is SYGVNS. Unmatched junction bases numbered 5, after V lost 4 bases and J lost 6 bases. CDR3 in amino acids: CASSATGGGNSPLHF. The CDR3 region has the DNA TGTGCCAGCAGTGCCACAGGGGGTGGTAATTCACCCCTCCACTTT. The full variable domain, its missing parts supplied by reference TRBV25-1 and TRBJ1-6, is EADIYQTPRYLVIGTGKKITLECSQTMGHDKMYWYQQDPGMELHLIHYSYGVNSTEKGDLSSESTVSRIRTEHFPLTLESARPSHTSQYLCASSATGGGNSPLHFGNGTRLTVT.

As for this clonotype: This could be a read error, since a much larger clone is one nucleotide away. This CDR3 is CASGLSGAPNSPLHF. CDR3 in DNA: TGTGCCAGCGGTTTATCGGGGGCCCCTAATTCACCCCTCCACTTT. The V and J genes are TRBV28 and TRBJ1-6; D perhaps matches TRBD1 (6 bases). The CDR3 spans 15 residues. Germline CDR1 reads MDHEN; CDR2 reads SYDVKM.

Here the CDR3 reads CASSLTGELFF. The CDR3 DNA reads as TGTGCCAGCAGCCTAACCGGGGAGCTGTTTTTT. This sequence joins TRBV4-2 and TRBJ2-2; no definite D call. The germline CDR1 and CDR2 sequences are LGHNA and YNFKEQ. V dropped 4 bases and J dropped 5 bases, with 2 bases sitting between them. The CDR3 extends over 11 amino acids.

This clonotype showed up just a few times. The chain is built from TRBV5-1 and TRBJ2-1; 12 bases line up with TRBD1. CDR3 length equals 16 residues. Germline CDR1 SGHRS, CDR2 YFSETQ. V dropped 0 bases and J dropped 6; count of bases not matched to a gene: 4. The CDR3 DNA reads as TGCGCCAGCAGCTTGGCCGGGACAGGGGGCTCCAATGAGCAGTTCTTC. Translation gives CASSLAGTGGSNEQFF.

This clonotype appeared many times. The chain combines TRBV29-1 with TRBJ1-2; D gene uncertain. Germline V gene sequence: CDR1 SQVTM, CDR2 ANQGSEA. This CDR3 has 13 residues. Trimming pared 1 base from V and 8 bases from J, leaving 14 bases between. CDR3 bases: TGCAGCGTTGAAGGGGGTAATGGTCGGGGCTACACCTTC. As protein: CSVEGGNGRGYTF.

The rearrangement joins TRBV5-1 to TRBJ1-1; the D is unclear. This CDR3 spans 13 amino acids. CDR1 is SGHRS, CDR2 YFSETQ, per germline. Trimming left V 0 bases short and J 5 bases short, with 8 bases between. For the CDR3, the DNA is TGCGCCAGCAGCTTGGCCTCGGGTACTGAAGCTTTCTTT. Protein sequence: CASSLASGTEAFF.

This clonotype has at least ten counts. The J gene is TRBJ1-3, the V gene TRBV6-6; the D gene is possibly TRBD1 (5 bases). CDR3 length: 15 amino acids. Trimming stripped 0 bases from V and 4 bases from J, with 10 bases between. Germline V lookup: CDR1 MNHNY, CDR2 SVGAGI (reference sequence). The CDR3 sequence: CASSYSGRGGNTIYF. As DNA, the CDR3 is TGTGCCAGCAGTTACTCCGGTAGGGGAGGAAACACCATATATTTT.

A word on this clonotype: An end of the junction does not agree with germline; a read error may underlie this. The chain carries TRBV29-1 and TRBJ2-7, with 7 bases lining up with TRBD1. The CDR3 has 15 amino acids. The germline gives CDR1 SQVTM, CDR2 ANQGSEA. The CDR3 nucleotides read TGCAGCGTTGTTGGGACGAGGGGGCAGTACTACGAGCGGTACTTC. It encodes CSVVGTRGQYYERYF.

This sequence joins TRBV7-9 and TRBJ2-2; 9 nucleotides agree with TRBD1. Germline CDR1 and CDR2: SEHNR and FQNEAQ (reference sequence). V trimming: 0 bases; J trimming: 7 bases; junction bases outside the gene matches: 6. This CDR3 contains 16 residues. CDR3: CASSLAMGQGSGELFF. As DNA, the CDR3 is TGTGCCAGCAGCTTAGCGATGGGACAGGGAAGCGGGGAGCTGTTTTTT.

This chain joins TRBV12-3 or TRBV12-4 and TRBJ2-6, with D unresolved. The CDR3 is 15 amino acids. V was trimmed by 1 base and J by 1 base, leaving 5 bases between them. The CDR3 region is CASSLGASGANVLTF. Here the CDR3 DNA reads TGTGCCAGCAGTTTAGGGGCTTCTGGGGCCAACGTCCTGACTTTC.

As regards this clonotype: A single base separates this from a much larger clone, so it may be a read error. The conserved phenylalanine or tryptophan is not found at the CDR3 terminus, so this likely reflects a read error. The rearrangement uses TRBV7-9 and TRBJ1-2, with 8 bases matching TRBD1. The germline V gene encodes CDR1 SEHNR and CDR2 FQNEAQ (reference sequence). The CDR3 runs 13 residues. V lost 8 bases, J lost 8 bases, and 10 bases stayed unmatched. The CDR3 coding sequence is TGTGCCAGCTCACTTACGACAGGGGACGGCTACACCCTC. Translating gives CASSLTTGDGYTL.

This sequence joins TRBV4-1 and TRBJ1-5; a possible D gene is TRBD1 (6 bases). V lost 0 bases, J lost 5 bases, and 8 bases lay in between. The CDR3 has 14 amino acids. Germline V gene sequence: CDR1 MGHRA, CDR2 YSYEKL. CDR3 region: CASSQEGGYQPQHF. The CDR3 DNA follows: TGCGCCAGCAGCCAAGAGGGGGGCTATCAGCCCCAGCATTTT.

This clonotype has a count of ten or more. This chain uses TRBV11-2 with TRBJ2-3, with D perhaps TRBD2 (6 bases). This CDR3 spans 14 amino acids. CDR1 and CDR2 (germline): SGHAT, FQNNGV. The V and J ends lost 5 bases and 6 bases respectively, with 15 bases between them. This CDR3 is CASSRTLLADTQYF. In DNA form, the CDR3 reads TGTGCCAGCAGCCGGACTCTGCTAGCGGATACGCAGTATTTT.

There are many counts of this clonotype. Written as DNA, the CDR3 is TGTGCCAGCAGCTACCAAGAGACCCAGTACTTC. Residues: CASSYQETQYF. This chain links TRBV7-2 with TRBJ2-5; no clear D gene. The V and J ends lost 4 bases and 0 bases respectively, with 0 bases between them. Germline assignment: CDR1 SGHTA and CDR2 FQGNSA. The CDR3 consists of 11 residues.

This clonotype was seen repeatedly, ten times or more. This CDR3 reads CASSPPRPTQETQYF. The DNA for the CDR3 is TGTGCCAGCAGCCCACCGCGGCCAACACAGGAGACCCAGTACTTC. The genes are TRBV7-9 and TRBJ2-5; D uncertain. CDR3 length: 15 amino acids. The V gene lost 5 bases and the J gene lost 5 bases, with 18 bases spanning the gap. CDR1 is SEHNR and CDR2 is FQNEAQ in the germline V gene (reference sequence).

The chain links TRBV6-1 to TRBJ2-7, with D perhaps matching TRBD1 (5 bases). Trimming removed 4 bases at V and 0 bases at J, with 10 bases between. The CDR3 totals 14 residues. Germline V gives CDR1 MNHNS, CDR2 SASEGT. The CDR3 spells CASSARQSSYEQYF. CDR3 nucleotide sequence: TGTGCCAGCAGTGCCCGACAGAGCTCCTACGAGCAGTACTTC.

This clonotype was counted only a few times. The V gene is TRBV6-2 or TRBV6-3, the J gene TRBJ2-5, with D uncertain. The CDR3 is 9 amino acids. Trimming pared 6 bases from V and 4 bases from J, leaving 0 bases between. Per the germline V gene, CDR1 is MNHEY and CDR2 is SVGEGT. Here the CDR3 reads CASRETQYF. Written as DNA, the CDR3 is TGTGCCAGCAGAGAGACCCAGTACTTC.

CDR3 nucleotide sequence: TGCGCCAGCAGCTTACGCGACTACGAGCAGTACTTC. Its translation is CASSLRDYEQYF. The chain carries TRBV5-1 and TRBJ2-7; D is unclear. The V gene lost 2 bases and the J gene lost 3 bases, with 6 bases spanning the gap. This CDR3 region has 12 residues. Germline lookup yields CDR1 SGHRS and CDR2 YFSETQ. The full variable domain, completed using reference TRBV5-1 and TRBJ2-7, is KAGVTQTPRYLIKTRGQQVTLSCSPISGHRSVSWYQQTPGQGLQFLFEYFSETQRNKGNFPGRFSGRQFSNSRSEMNVSTLELGDSALYLCASSLRDYEQYFGPGTRLTVT.